The present T cell receptor (beta chain) was sequenced within a study of T cells expressing NK-cell markers (dated by TCRdb to the early 2020s). Regarding the study in general: In sorted CD3+CD56+NKG2C+, CD3+CD56+NKG2C- and CD3+CD56-NKG2C+ T-cell subsets from eight donors, TCR beta-chain repertoires were profiled. Seven of the eight sequenced donors were HCMV-seropositive and one was HCMV-seronegative. Randomly selected healthy volunteers, three men and five women, were used as the eight sequenced donors. Libraries were sequenced as 2 x 150 bp reads on Illumina HiSeq 2000/2500, MiSeq or NextSeq. Broader findings and caveats from the paper: In over five donors, the dominant CD3+CD56+NKG2C+ clonotypes were found to rank among the top 10 CD8+ clonotypes and to make up 1.0-7.0% of CD8+ T cells. Those dominant clonotypes were again the most abundant among CD3+CD56-NKG2C+ cells in a few donors, at roughly 25-65%. Whether the expanded NKG2C-expressing T cell clones were specific for HCMV antigens was left unclear.

About this clonotype: Its antigen specificity is not known.

HCMV-specific IgG was detected in serum with a commercial ELISA kit to determine HCMV serostatus. Ficoll density gradient centrifugation was used to isolate peripheral blood mononuclear cells from blood. The germline V gene yields SNHLY for CDR1 and FYNNEI for CDR2. Reading from cysteine to phenylalanine, the CDR3 counts 14 amino acids. No DNA was logged. This sample was sequenced with an Illumina HiSeq 2000. TCR beta cDNA libraries were made by 5'RACE template switching that added a universal primer site and unique molecular identifiers. Priming for cDNA synthesis came from the TCR beta constant segment, and two successive PCR amplification steps followed. As for the original processing: MIGEC handled demultiplexing of the reads and grouping by UMI, while MiTCR was used to assemble and quantify clonotypes. Only TCR cDNA sequences supported by at least two reads were kept to exclude erroneous sequences. The tcR package was used for downstream repertoire analysis, with clonotypes matched between fractions based on CDR3 nucleotide sequence plus V segment. VDJmatch was used to annotate antigen specificity against VDJdb, with one amino acid substitution in CDR3 allowed. Reprocessed by TCRdb, the reads give a single entry per CDR3 protein sequence, without DNA. The V and J calls come from TCRdb's annotation, not from the publication. This sample's table has entries for about 390,000 distinct CDR3 sequences. The ten largest account for around 11% of the sample.

What was sequenced was blood T cells: a sorted CD56 or NKG2C T cell subset, CD4+ or CD8+ T cells, or bulk PBMC T cells (not recorded which). The V and J genes are TRBV2 and TRBJ2-7. This clonotype was obtained from a woman aged 45 to 65 in good health. Donor details come from another sample of the same person, matched by shared clones. CDR3 reads: CASRNRTWTYEQYF. With the portions outside the CDR3 filled from the reference TRBV2 and TRBJ2-7 genes, the complete variable region becomes EPEVTQTPSHQVTQMGQEVILRCVPISNHLYFYWYRQILGQKVEFLVSFYNNEISEKSEIFDDQFSVERPDGSNFTLKIRSTKLEDSAMYFCASRNRTWTYEQYFGPGTRLTVT.